This entry lists 16 T cell receptor beta chains sequenced from one sample in a study of cytotoxic CD8 clonotypes in ibrutinib-treated CLL. This table comes from immunoSEQ multiplex PCR, and its TCRdb copy is limited to in-frame clones, with some not included. The repertoire holds about 76,000 clones, with about 86% as singletons. This sample comprised PBMCs, obtained before ibrutinib treatment. Receptor source: a human donor with chronic lymphocytic leukemia.

The V gene is TRBV10-3, the J gene TRBJ2-1; the D is unclear. The V gene's germline CDR1 is ENHRY and CDR2 SYGVKD. The CDR3 totals 12 residues. V lost 9 bases and J lost 1, with 7 bases in between. The CDR3 coding sequence is TGTGCCATAGCAGGTTCCTACAATGAGCAGTTCTTC. Translating gives CAIAGSYNEQFF.

The chain joins TRBV7-2 to TRBJ2-5; 7 nucleotides line up with TRBD1. Germline CDR1 SGHTA, CDR2 FQGNSA. The CDR3 spans 16 residues. Losses at the gene ends were 2 bases for V and 2 bases for J; bases not matched to a gene: 8. The CDR3 sequence is CASSLWAGGGQETQYF. For the CDR3, the DNA is TGTGCCAGCAGCTTATGGGCAGGGGGTGGGCAAGAGACCCAGTACTTC.

The chain is built from TRBV7-2 and TRBJ2-3, with 7 positions matching TRBD2. After removal of 1 base from V and 5 bases from J, the junction contained 15 bases not matched to a gene. Germline V gives CDR1 SGHTA, CDR2 FQGNSA. CDR3 length: 18 amino acids. The CDR3 sequence is CASSLGWLGGGPGDTQYF. CDR3 sequence (DNA): TGTGCCAGCAGCTTAGGGTGGTTGGGGGGAGGGCCGGGAGATACGCAGTATTTT.

The chain links TRBV9 to TRBJ1-2, with D perhaps TRBD1 (6 bases). Trimming cost V 4 bases and J 4 bases, with 14 bases left between them. CDR1 is SGDLS and CDR2 is YYNGEE in the germline V gene. CDR3 length equals 14 residues. This CDR3 is CASSQSGASYGYTF. The CDR3 DNA reads as TGTGCCAGCAGCCAGTCAGGGGCATCCTATGGCTACACCTTC.

The chain has TRBV9 and TRBJ1-2; D ambiguous. This CDR3 is 13 amino acids long. Trimming took off 0 bases at V and 7 bases at J, with 10 bases between the two ends. Germline assignment: CDR1 SGDLS and CDR2 YYNGEE. The DNA for the CDR3 is TGTGCCAGCAGCGTAGTTGATTTGCGTGGCTACACCTTC. Translating it yields CASSVVDLRGYTF.

The chain combines TRBV19 with TRBJ1-1, with D unclear. The germline V and J ends were trimmed by 7 bases and 1 base, with 10 bases remaining between them. The CDR3 loop spans 13 amino acids. Germline lookup yields CDR1 LNHDA and CDR2 SQIVND (reference sequence). CDR3 DNA sequence: TGTGCCAGTAAATTCAGCCCGAACACTGAAGCTTTCTTT. It is translated as CASKFSPNTEAFF.

This clone is a singleton in its sample. This sequence joins TRBV15 and TRBJ1-2; D is unclear. The CDR3 is 14 amino acids. Trimming took 5 bases from V and 4 from J, leaving 14 bases between them. Germline values: CDR1 LNHNV, CDR2 YYDKDF (reference sequence). The CDR3 bases are TGTGCCACCAGCCTGTGTGGAAAGACCTATGGCTACACCTTC. Translated, it gives CATSLCGKTYGYTF.

In the case of this clone: An end of the junction differs from the germline gene, which may be a read error. The chain recombines TRBV30 with TRBJ1-1, with D possibly matching TRBD1 (6 bases). The germline V gene encodes CDR1 GTSNPN and CDR2 SVGIG (reference sequence). The CDR3 is made up of 12 amino acids. CDR3 DNA: TGTGCCTGGAATGGGGGGGGCACTGAAACTTTCTTT. Protein: CAWNGGGTETFF.

This clone was observed a few times. The chain uses TRBV2 and TRBJ2-7; 7 bases match TRBD1. CDR3 length: 14 residues. Trimming took 6 bases from V and 4 from J; bases not matched to a gene: 9. Per germline, CDR1 SNHLY and CDR2 FYNNEI. CDR3 residues: CASRSGQVIYEQYF. CDR3 DNA: TGTGCCAGCAGGTCCGGACAGGTTATATACGAGCAGTACTTC.

This clone was observed a handful of times. V gene TRBV5-5 combines with J gene TRBJ1-1; 9 bases are a match to TRBD1. V trimming: 4 bases; J trimming: 2 bases; junction bases outside the gene matches: 6. CDR1 and CDR2 (germline): SGHKS, YYEKEE (reference sequence). This CDR3 has 15 amino acids. The CDR3 protein is CASSIPGQGNTEAFF. CDR3 sequence (DNA): TGTGCCAGCAGCATCCCGGGACAGGGAAACACTGAAGCTTTCTTT.

The chain recombines TRBV6-6 with TRBJ1-5; 9 bases are shared with TRBD1. V trimming: 8 bases; J trimming: 4 bases; junction bases outside the gene matches: 3. CDR3 size: 13 residues. Germline CDR1 and CDR2: MNHNY and SVGAGI (reference sequence). The CDR3 DNA is TGTGCCAGCGAGACAGGGGGTAATCAGCCCCAGCATTTT. Its translation: CASETGGNQPQHF.

The chain is built from TRBV5-1 and TRBJ2-4, with 11 nucleotides matching TRBD2. This CDR3 region has 16 residues. The V and J ends lost 0 bases and 5 bases, in that order; junction bases with no gene match: 4. Germline V gene sequence: CDR1 SGHRS, CDR2 YFSETQ. CDR3 DNA sequence: TGCGCCAGCAGCTTGGGTAGCGGGAGGGCTCAAAACATTCAGTACTTC. This gives the protein CASSLGSGRAQNIQYF.

The CDR3 region has the DNA TGCGCCAGCAGCCCCGCCGCCAGACTAAGGAGCACTGAAGCTTTCTTT. Translated: CASSPAARLRSTEAFF. The rearrangement links TRBV4-3 to TRBJ1-1; D gene uncertain. Deletions cut 4 bases from V and 4 bases from J, with 19 bases between. Per the germline V gene, CDR1 is LGHNA and CDR2 is YSLEER. The CDR3 runs to 16 residues.

The DNA of the CDR3 is TGCGCCAGCAGCCAGACGGCGAACACTGAAGCTTTCTTT. Translated, it gives CASSQTANTEAFF. V is TRBV4-1 and J is TRBJ1-1; D remains ambiguous. The V and J ends lost 3 bases and 1 base respectively, with 6 bases between them. This CDR3 contains 13 residues. The germline CDR1 and CDR2 sequences are MGHRA and YSYEKL.

V usage is TRBV4-1 and J usage is TRBJ2-3; no definite D call. Germline V lookup: CDR1 MGHRA, CDR2 YSYEKL. V was cut by 3 bases and J by 3 bases, with 16 bases left in between. The CDR3 is made up of 16 amino acids. CDR3 sequence: CASSHRPGLSTDTQYF. CDR3 in DNA: TGCGCCAGCAGCCATCGACCGGGCCTCTCAACAGATACGCAGTATTTT.

The rearrangement joins TRBV19 to TRBJ2-7; 7 nucleotides line up with TRBD1. CDR1 and CDR2 (germline): LNHDA, SQIVND (reference sequence). CDR3 size: 14 residues. Unmatched junction bases numbered 5, after V lost 5 bases and J lost 1 base. This CDR3 is CASSWAGGSYEQYF. DNA of the CDR3: TGTGCCAGTAGTTGGGCAGGGGGTTCCTACGAGCAGTACTTC.